This T cell receptor (beta chain) was captured by sequencing in a study of cytomegalovirus exposure and HLA in healthy donors. Findings and caveats of the study: Altogether, some 170 TCR beta chains were recorded as cytomegalovirus-associated. Researchers left out some V segments, among them TRBV6-2 and TRBV6-3, as indistinguishable.

In the PCR, 60 Vbeta and 13 Jbeta primers were used. Profiling relied on immunoSEQ multiplex PCR, and the TCRdb table lists in-frame clones only, not all of them. The sample records approximately 110,000 clones, roughly 63% being singletons. CDR1 and CDR2 (germline): SGHVS, FQNEAQ. The ends were cut back, 7 bases at V and 1 base at J, with 20 bases in the middle. The CDR3 has 16 residues. This clone was picked up a small number of times. The antigen is undetermined. The sequence was collected from a woman in her sixties or seventies in good health and CMV-seropositive. The specimen sequenced was PBMCs. The rearrangement links TRBV7-8 to TRBJ2-7; D may be TRBD2 (6 bases). CDR3 in DNA: TGTGCCAGCACGCAAATGGGGGGAGGAAGTTCCTACGAGCAGTACTTC. Protein product: CASTQMGGGSSYEQYF.